These 15 T cell receptor beta chains share one sample of origin, sequenced in a study of T cell repertoires in cytomegalovirus infection. Their antigen targets remain unknown. One entry per CDR3 protein results from TCRdb running MiXCR on the reads. Of some 350,000 distinct CDR3 sequences listed, 25% to 30% were seen once; the top ten hold over 15%. Specimen: cultured PBMCs, collected from culture after CMV antigen stimulation. The source is a human donor in good health (CMV status not recorded). Some clones in this sample may be carry-over from other donors' samples.

This clonotype occurred a few times. V and J are TRBV19 and TRBJ1-5, with D unresolved. Looked up from germline, CDR1 is LNHDA and CDR2 is SQIVND (reference sequence). Between the trimmed V and J ends, which lost 8 bases and 0 bases, there was a span of 8 bases. This CDR3 comprises 13 residues. Here the CDR3 reads CASGRNSNQPQHF. The CDR3 region has the DNA TGTGCCAGTGGACGGAATAGCAATCAGCCCCAGCATTTT.

The chain uses TRBV28 and TRBJ1-1; D gene unclear. Germline CDR1 reads MDHEN; CDR2 reads SYDVKM. The CDR3 consists of 14 residues. V was clipped by 3 bases and J by 1 base, with 9 bases between them. CDR3 loop: CASSFSLGNTEAFF. For the CDR3, the DNA is TGTGCCAGCAGTTTTTCCCTGGGGAACACTGAAGCTTTCTTT. Supplemented by reference TRBV28 and TRBJ1-1, the full variable domain reads DVKVTQSSRYLVKRTGEKVFLECVQDMDHENMFWYRQDPGLGLRLIYFSYDVKMKEKGDIPEGYSVSREKKERFSLILESASTNQTSMYLCASSFSLGNTEAFFGQGTRLTVV.

This clonotype was detected ten times or more. CDR3: CASSLGAVNEKLFF. In DNA form, the CDR3 reads TGTGCCAGCAGCTTAGGCGCGGTTAATGAAAAACTGTTTTTT. The chain combines TRBV7-6 with TRBJ1-4; D gene unclear. Germline values: CDR1 SGHVS, CDR2 FNYEAQ. V lost 1 base, J lost 4 bases, and 7 bases lay in between. The CDR3 is 14 residues long.

The chain joins TRBV6-1 to TRBJ2-7, with 7 bases identical to TRBD1. J was trimmed by 0 bases and V by 5 bases; bases with no gene match: 10. CDR1 and CDR2 from the germline V gene are MNHNS and SASEGT. The CDR3 extends over 16 amino acids. The CDR3 DNA follows: TGTGCCAGCAGTTTACAGGGGCTAAAGATCTCCTACGAGCAGTACTTC. Translation: CASSLQGLKISYEQYF.

In nucleotides, the CDR3 is TGTGCCAGCAGTTACTCCGGGGAGGATCGAGAGACCCAGTACTTC. Translating gives CASSYSGEDRETQYF. The V call is TRBV6-6, the J call TRBJ2-5, with D tentatively TRBD2 (6 bases). CDR1 MNHNY and CDR2 SVGAGI come from the germline V gene (reference sequence). This CDR3 comprises 15 residues. V lost 0 bases and J lost 4, with 12 bases in between.

The chain couples TRBV24-1 to TRBJ2-1, with D perhaps matching TRBD2 (5 bases). The V gene's germline CDR1 is KGHDR and CDR2 SFDVKD. The CDR3 loop spans 12 amino acids. V lost 3 bases to trimming and J lost 7 bases, with 6 bases between them. For the CDR3, the DNA is TGTGCCACCAGTGATCGAGGGAATGAGCAGTTCTTC. It codes for CATSDRGNEQFF.

As concerns this clonotype: Mismatch with germline at one junction end may stem from a read error. The chain employs TRBV24-1 and TRBJ2-7, with 8 bases that match TRBD1. CDR1 and CDR2 (germline): KGHDR, SFDVKD. The CDR3 is 15 residues long. CDR3 sequence reads: CASSDPGTGSNEQYF. The CDR3 DNA is TGTGCCTCCAGTGACCCGGGGACAGGTTCGAACGAGCAGTACTTC.

This clonotype was found a few times. The chain has TRBV5-6 and TRBJ2-7; D possibly corresponds to TRBD2 (6 bases). The CDR3 consists of 14 residues. Deletions cut 2 bases from V and 1 base from J, with 10 bases between. The germline V gene encodes CDR1 SGHDT and CDR2 YYEEEE. The CDR3 here is CASSFSSGSYEQYF. The CDR3 DNA reads as TGTGCCAGCAGCTTTTCCAGCGGGTCCTACGAGCAGTACTTC.

This clonotype showed up just a few times. V usage is TRBV2 and J usage is TRBJ2-7; perhaps TRBD1 as D (6 bases). V lost 8 bases and J lost 0, with 23 bases in between. Germline V gene data show CDR1 as SNHLY and CDR2 as FYNNEI. This CDR3 has 17 residues. CDR3 region: CASSIKSGTPSSYEQYF. CDR3 nucleotide sequence: TGTGCCAGCTCCATCAAATCCGGGACACCTAGCTCCTACGAGCAGTACTTC. The whole variable domain, remainder taken from reference TRBV2 and TRBJ2-7, is EPEVTQTPSHQVTQMGQEVILRCVPISNHLYFYWYRQILGQKVEFLVSFYNNEISEKSEIFDDQFSVERPDGSNFTLKIRSTKLEDSAMYFCASSIKSGTPSSYEQYFGPGTRLTVT.

The chain couples TRBV28 to TRBJ2-7, with TRBD1 matching over 7 bases. Germline lookup yields CDR1 MDHEN and CDR2 SYDVKM. This CDR3 contains 19 residues. J was trimmed by 0 bases and V by 3 bases; bases with no gene match: 17. CDR3 DNA: TGTGCCAGCAGTTTTAAGGACCCGGCAGGGGGAGTAGACTCCTACGAGCAGTACTTC. It encodes CASSFKDPAGGVDSYEQYF.

This sequence joins TRBV19 and TRBJ2-1, with a weak D call TRBD2 (5 bases). V was shortened by 7 bases and J by 6 bases, with 7 bases between the two germline ends. This CDR3 is 11 amino acids long. The germline gives CDR1 LNHDA, CDR2 SQIVND (reference sequence). In nucleotides, the CDR3 is TGTGCCAGTAATCGGGGCAATGAGCAGTTCTTC. It codes for CASNRGNEQFF.

This clonotype came up many times. The gene calls are TRBV7-2 and TRBJ2-2, with 12 bases aligning to TRBD2. This CDR3 has 16 residues. The junction had 3 bases not matched to a gene; V was cut back by 2 bases and J by 5 bases. Germline values: CDR1 SGHTA, CDR2 FQGNSA. This CDR3 reads CASSLWTSGKTGELFF. CDR3 coding DNA: TGTGCCAGCAGCTTATGGACTAGCGGGAAGACCGGGGAGCTGTTTTTT.

The V call is TRBV27, the J call TRBJ1-2; D remains ambiguous. This CDR3 spans 12 amino acids. In germline, CDR1 is MNHEY, CDR2 SMNVEV (reference sequence). Between the trimmed V and J ends, which lost 7 bases and 4 bases, there was a span of 10 bases. The CDR3: CASMQYGYGYTF. As DNA, the CDR3 is TGTGCCAGCATGCAGTACGGCTATGGCTACACCTTC.

This clonotype has more than one count but fewer than ten. The rearrangement links TRBV28 to TRBJ2-5, with D perhaps matching TRBD2 (5 bases). The CDR3 sequence is 18 residues long. V was pared by 0 bases and J by 5 bases, with 22 bases between. CDR1 is MDHEN and CDR2 is SYDVKM in the germline V gene. CDR3 bases: TGTGCCAGCAGTTTATGGTCTAGGGCGAGGGTACAAGGGGAGACCCAGTACTTC. It codes for CASSLWSRARVQGETQYF.

This clonotype was seen only a few times. The rearrangement uses TRBV5-6 and TRBJ2-2; perhaps TRBD2 as D (6 bases). The V end was cut by 3 bases, the J end by 7 bases, with 13 bases between. Germline CDR1 is SGHDT and CDR2 is YYEEEE. This CDR3 comprises 14 residues. The CDR3, as DNA: TGTGCCAGCAGCTCCCGGGACTTTAGCGGGGAGCTGTTTTTT. This translates into CASSSRDFSGELFF.